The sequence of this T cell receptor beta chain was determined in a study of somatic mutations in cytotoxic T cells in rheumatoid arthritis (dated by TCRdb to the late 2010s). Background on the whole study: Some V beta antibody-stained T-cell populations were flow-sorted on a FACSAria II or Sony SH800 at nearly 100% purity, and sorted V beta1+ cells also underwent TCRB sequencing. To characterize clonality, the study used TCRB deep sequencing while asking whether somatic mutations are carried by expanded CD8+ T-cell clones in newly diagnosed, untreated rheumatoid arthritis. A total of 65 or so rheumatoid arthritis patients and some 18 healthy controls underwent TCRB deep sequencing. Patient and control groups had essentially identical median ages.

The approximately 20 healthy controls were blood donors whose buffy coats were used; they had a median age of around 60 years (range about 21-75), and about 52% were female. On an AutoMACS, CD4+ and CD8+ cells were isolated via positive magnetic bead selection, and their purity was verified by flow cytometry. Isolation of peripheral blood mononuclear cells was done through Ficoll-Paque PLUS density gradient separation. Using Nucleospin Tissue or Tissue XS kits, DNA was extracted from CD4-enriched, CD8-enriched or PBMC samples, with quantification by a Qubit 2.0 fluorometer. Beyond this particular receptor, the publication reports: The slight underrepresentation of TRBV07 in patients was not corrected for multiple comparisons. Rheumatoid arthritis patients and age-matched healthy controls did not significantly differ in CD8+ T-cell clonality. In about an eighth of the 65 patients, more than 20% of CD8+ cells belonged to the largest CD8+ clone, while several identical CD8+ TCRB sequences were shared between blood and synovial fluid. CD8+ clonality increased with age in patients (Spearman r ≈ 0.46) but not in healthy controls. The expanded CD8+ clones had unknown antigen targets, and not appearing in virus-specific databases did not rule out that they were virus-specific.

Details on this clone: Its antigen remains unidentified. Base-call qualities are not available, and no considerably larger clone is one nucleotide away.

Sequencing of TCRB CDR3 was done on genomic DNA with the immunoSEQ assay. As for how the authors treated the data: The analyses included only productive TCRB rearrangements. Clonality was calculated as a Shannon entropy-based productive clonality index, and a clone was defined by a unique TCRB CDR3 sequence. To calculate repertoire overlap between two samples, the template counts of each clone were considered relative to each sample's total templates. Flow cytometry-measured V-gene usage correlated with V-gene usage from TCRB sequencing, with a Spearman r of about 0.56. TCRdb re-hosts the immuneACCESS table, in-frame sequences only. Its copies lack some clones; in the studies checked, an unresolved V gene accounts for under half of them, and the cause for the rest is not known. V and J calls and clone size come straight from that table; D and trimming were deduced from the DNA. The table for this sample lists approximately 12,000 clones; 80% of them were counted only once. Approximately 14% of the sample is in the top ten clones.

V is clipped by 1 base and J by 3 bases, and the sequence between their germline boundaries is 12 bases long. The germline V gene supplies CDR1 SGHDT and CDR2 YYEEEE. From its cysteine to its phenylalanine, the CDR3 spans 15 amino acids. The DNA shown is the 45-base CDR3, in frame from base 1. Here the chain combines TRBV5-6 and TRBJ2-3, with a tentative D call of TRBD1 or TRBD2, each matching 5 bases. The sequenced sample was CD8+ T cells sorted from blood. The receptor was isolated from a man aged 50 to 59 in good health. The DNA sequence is TGTGCCAGCAGCTTGAAGCCCGAGGGGACAGATACGCAGTATTTT. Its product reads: CASSLKPEGTDTQYF.